The 13 T cell receptor beta chains reported below all come from one sample, sequenced in a study of shared clonotypes between healthy human individuals. Sequencing used immunoSEQ multiplex PCR; TCRdb keeps in-frame clones, though not all of them. The sample includes more than 600,000 clones, around 90% of them seen just once. It was CD45RO-negative cells, positively selected for CCR7, that made up naive CD8 cells, with terminally differentiated effector memory CD45RA+ cells excluded. The sample taken for sequencing was naive CD8+ T cells sorted from blood. Receptors were obtained from a man aged 25 to 40 in good health.

The rearrangement uses TRBV7-6 and TRBJ2-7, with D uncertain. Germline CDR1 reads SGHVS; CDR2 reads FNYEAQ. This CDR3 spans 12 amino acids. Between the trimmed V and J ends, which lost 5 bases and 6 bases, there was a span of 11 bases. The CDR3 coding sequence is TGTGCCAGCAGCCCGCCCACAAGCGAGCAGTACTTC. This gives the protein CASSPPTSEQYF.

The chain couples TRBV9 to TRBJ2-7; 7 positions agree with TRBD1. The junction had 6 bases not matched to a gene; V was cut back by 4 bases and J by 2 bases. The CDR3 covers 14 residues. Per the germline V gene, CDR1 is SGDLS and CDR2 is YYNGEE. The DNA for the CDR3 is TGTGCCAGCAGCAGAGGGACAGAGACCTACGAGCAGTACTTC. Its translation: CASSRGTETYEQYF.

This sequence joins TRBV4-3 and TRBJ2-1, with 8 bases lining up with TRBD1. V shed 4 bases and J 15 bases; nucleotides not matched to a gene: 8. CDR1 is LGHNA, CDR2 YSLEER, per germline. The CDR3 extends over 12 amino acids. Here the CDR3 reads CASSLGGQGPFF. CDR3 nucleotides: TGCGCCAGCAGCCTGGGCGGACAGGGACCGTTCTTC.

This chain joins TRBV2 and TRBJ1-4; D call uncertain. Trimming left V 8 bases short and J 8 bases short, with 9 bases between. Germline CDR1 is SNHLY and CDR2 is FYNNEI. The CDR3 sequence is 11 residues long. DNA for the CDR3: TGTGCCAGCCGGGGTCCGGAAAAACTGTTTTTT. Residues: CASRGPEKLFF.

This sequence joins TRBV27 and TRBJ2-1; TRBD2 matches 9 bases. This CDR3 has 16 amino acids. V was clipped by 7 bases and J by 7 bases; unmatched bases: 14. Germline V CDR1 and CDR2: MNHEY, SMNVEV (reference sequence). The CDR3 spells CASTLLPGLAGNEQFF. In DNA, the CDR3 is TGTGCCAGCACCCTCCTGCCGGGACTAGCTGGAAATGAGCAGTTCTTC.

The chain employs TRBV7-8 and TRBJ2-7, with D maybe TRBD2 (6 bases). Trimming cost V 5 bases and J 5 bases, with 19 bases left between them. CDR3 length equals 15 residues. The germline V gene has CDR1 SGHVS and CDR2 FQNEAQ. Here the CDR3 reads CASSPRSGVDNEQYF. CDR3 DNA sequence: TGTGCCAGCAGCCCTCGGTCGGGGGTAGATAACGAGCAGTACTTC.

V usage is TRBV11-3 and J usage is TRBJ2-2; 7 bases align to TRBD2. CDR1 is SGHNT and CDR2 is YENEEA in the germline V gene. The CDR3 extends over 17 amino acids. The V gene end was trimmed by 6 bases and the J gene end by 0 bases; junction bases not matched to a gene: 10. The CDR3 coding sequence is TGTGCCAGCAGTCAAAACTCGGGACTAACGAACACCGGGGAGCTGTTTTTT. It yields the protein CASSQNSGLTNTGELFF. The full variable domain, with the rest looked up from reference TRBV11-3 and TRBJ2-2, is EAGVVQSPRYKIIEKKQPVAFWCNPISGHNTLYWYLQNLGQGPELLIRYENEEAVDDSQLPKDRFSAERLKGVDSTLKIQPAELGDSAVYLCASSQNSGLTNTGELFFGEGSRLTVL.

The CDR3 region is CASSAKTLPPQETQYF. As DNA, the CDR3 is TGTGCCAGCAGCGCCAAGACTCTGCCCCCCCAAGAGACCCAGTACTTC. The gene calls are TRBV7-2 and TRBJ2-5; no clear D. The CDR3 runs 16 residues. Germline V gene lookup returns CDR1 SGHTA and CDR2 FQGNSA. The ends were cut back, 5 bases at V and 1 base at J, with 17 bases in the middle.

V gene TRBV5-8 combines with J gene TRBJ1-4; D is perhaps TRBD1 (5 bases). Germline CDR1 SGHTS, CDR2 YDEGEE. V was shortened by 0 bases and J by 4 bases, with 19 bases between the two germline ends. The CDR3 runs to 18 residues. In DNA form, the CDR3 reads TGTGCCAGCAGCTTGGCCGCACAATCGGGACGGAGTAATGAAAAACTGTTTTTT. Its translation is CASSLAAQSGRSNEKLFF.

This clone was seen only a few times. CDR3 residues: CASSQEFSGNNEQFF. The CDR3 region has the DNA TGCGCCAGCAGCCAAGAGTTTAGCGGAAACAATGAGCAGTTCTTC. This chain connects TRBV4-1 to TRBJ2-1; the D gene is possibly TRBD2 (6 bases). V lost 0 bases and J lost 5, with 11 bases in between. From germline, CDR1 is MGHRA and CDR2 YSYEKL. This CDR3 contains 15 residues.

The chain has TRBV7-6 and TRBJ2-3; unclear D gene. The CDR3 is made up of 15 amino acids. Germline assignment: CDR1 SGHVS and CDR2 FNYEAQ. Trimming shortened V by 5 bases and J by 0 bases, and 12 bases separated the two germline ends. The chain's CDR3 is CASSPNPRSTDTQYF. The CDR3 nucleotides read TGTGCCAGCAGCCCCAACCCCAGGAGCACAGATACGCAGTATTTT.

The chain joins TRBV9 to TRBJ2-3; D remains ambiguous. CDR3 length equals 14 residues. Trimming took off 0 bases at V and 4 bases at J, with 9 bases between the two ends. The germline V gene encodes CDR1 SGDLS and CDR2 YYNGEE. CDR3 nucleotides: TGTGCCAGCAGCGTAGTGACTTCGCCAGATACGCAGTATTTT. It is translated as CASSVVTSPDTQYF. The full variable domain, with the rest looked up from reference TRBV9 and TRBJ2-3, is DSGVTQTPKHLITATGQRVTLRCSPRSGDLSVYWYQQSLDQGLQFLIQYYNGEERAKGNILERFSAQQFPDLHSELNLSSLELGDSALYFCASSVVTSPDTQYFGPGTRLTVL.

The chain employs TRBV7-9 and TRBJ2-7; TRBD2 matches 8 bases. The V gene's germline CDR1 is SEHNR and CDR2 FQNEAQ (reference sequence). The CDR3 spans 16 residues. With V trimmed by 0 bases and J by 0 bases, 4 bases remained unmatched. DNA of the CDR3: TGTGCCAGCAGCTTAGCGGCTAGCGGGCTCTCCTACGAGCAGTACTTC. Translation gives CASSLAASGLSYEQYF.